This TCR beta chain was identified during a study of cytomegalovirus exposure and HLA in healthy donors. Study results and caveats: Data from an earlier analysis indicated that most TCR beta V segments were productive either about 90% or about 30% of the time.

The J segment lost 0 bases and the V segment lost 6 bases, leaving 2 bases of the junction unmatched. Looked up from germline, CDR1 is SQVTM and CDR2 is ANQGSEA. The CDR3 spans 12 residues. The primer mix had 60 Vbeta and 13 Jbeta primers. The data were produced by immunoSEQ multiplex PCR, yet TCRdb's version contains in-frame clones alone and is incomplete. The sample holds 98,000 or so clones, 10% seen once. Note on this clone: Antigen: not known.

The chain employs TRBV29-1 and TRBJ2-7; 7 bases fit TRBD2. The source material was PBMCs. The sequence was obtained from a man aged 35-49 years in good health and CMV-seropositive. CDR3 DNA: TGCAGCGTACTAGCGCACTCCTACGAGCAGTACTTC. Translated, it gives CSVLAHSYEQYF.